The present T cell receptor (beta chain) was sequenced within a study of blood T cell repertoires in COVID-19. Background on the study: Italy, Spain and the United States were the sources of the convalescent and acute COVID-19 samples. T cells, B-cell-depleted T cells, or PBMCs supplied cDNA or gDNA.

This clone was detected once. Sequenced by immunoSEQ multiplex PCR; TCRdb stores in-frame clones only, minus some. The table has some 51,000 clones, about nine tenths seen once. CDR3 length equals 11 residues. The ends were cut back, 4 bases at V and 7 bases at J, with 7 bases in the middle. CDR1 SGHAT and CDR2 FQNNGV come from the germline V gene. The material sequenced was peripheral blood. This clonotype originated in a middle-aged man with acute or convalescent COVID-19. The chain employs TRBV11-2 and TRBJ1-2; the D is unclear. Here the CDR3 DNA reads TGTGCCAGCAGCTCGCGGTTTGGCTACACCTTC. Its translation is CASSSRFGYTF.